This T cell receptor (beta chain) was identified during a study of blood T cell repertoires in COVID-19. Study-level background: From T cells, B-cell-depleted T cells, or PBMCs came the material, which was cDNA or gDNA.

V lost 6 bases to trimming and J lost 11 bases, with 16 bases between them. The germline CDR1 and CDR2 sequences are DFQATT and SNEGSKA (reference sequence). The CDR3 length is 11 residues. Sequencing used immunoSEQ multiplex PCR; TCRdb keeps in-frame clones, though not all of them. The sample has fewer than 350,000 clones; 85% to 90% are singletons. What was sequenced was peripheral blood. The TCR was taken from a middle-aged man with acute or convalescent COVID-19. The chain employs TRBV20-1 and TRBJ1-1; D gene uncertain. CDR3 DNA: TGCAGTGCCCTCGCGGCTATCGCTGCTTTCTTT. Translation: CSALAAIAAFF.